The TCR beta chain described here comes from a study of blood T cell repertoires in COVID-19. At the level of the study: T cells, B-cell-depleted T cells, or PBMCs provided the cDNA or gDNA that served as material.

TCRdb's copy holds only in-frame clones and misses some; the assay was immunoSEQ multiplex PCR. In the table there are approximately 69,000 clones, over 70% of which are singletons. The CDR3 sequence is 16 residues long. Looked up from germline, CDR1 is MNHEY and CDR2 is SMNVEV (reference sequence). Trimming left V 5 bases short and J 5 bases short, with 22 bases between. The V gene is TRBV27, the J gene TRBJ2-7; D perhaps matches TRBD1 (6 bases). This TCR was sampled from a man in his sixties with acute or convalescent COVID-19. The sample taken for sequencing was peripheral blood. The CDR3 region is CASSPHRDLGLHEQYF. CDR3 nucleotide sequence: TGTGCCAGCAGTCCCCACAGGGATTTGGGCCTTCACGAGCAGTACTTC.